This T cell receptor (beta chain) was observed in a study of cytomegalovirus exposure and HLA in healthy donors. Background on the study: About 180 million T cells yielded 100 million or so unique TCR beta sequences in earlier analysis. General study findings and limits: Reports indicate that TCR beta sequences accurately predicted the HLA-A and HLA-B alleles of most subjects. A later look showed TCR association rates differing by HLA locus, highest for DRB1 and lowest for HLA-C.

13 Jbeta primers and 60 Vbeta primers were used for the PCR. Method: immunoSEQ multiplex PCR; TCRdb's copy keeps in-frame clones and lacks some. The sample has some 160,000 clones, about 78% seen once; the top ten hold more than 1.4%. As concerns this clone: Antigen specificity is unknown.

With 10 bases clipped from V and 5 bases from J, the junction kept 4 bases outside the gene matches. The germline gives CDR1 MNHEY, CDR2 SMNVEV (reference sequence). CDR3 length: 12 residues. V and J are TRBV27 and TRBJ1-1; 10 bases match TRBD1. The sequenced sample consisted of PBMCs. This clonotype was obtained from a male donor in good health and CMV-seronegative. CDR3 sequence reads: CATRTGGTEAFF. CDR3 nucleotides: TGTGCCACCAGGACAGGGGGAACTGAAGCTTTCTTT.